This T cell receptor (beta chain) stems from a study of spatial heterogeneity in lung cancer. Study-level information: On average, each unique TCR and UMI combination appeared more than ten times in raw reads.

Noted time point: sample taken at primary tumor resection. Sequencing of whole RNA from tumor, nontumor lung or frozen PBMC involved no sorting. A unique molecular identifier was carried by every single TCR cDNA molecule. Each CDR3 protein gets one entry after TCRdb re-called the 5' RACE reads with MiXCR. The sample includes around 26,000 distinct CDR3 sequences, about 7% of them seen just once. Germline V lookup: CDR1 SNHLY, CDR2 FYNNEI. The CDR3 totals 11 residues. V lost 6 bases and J 5 bases, leaving 5 bases between the germline ends. This clonotype has more than one count but fewer than ten. A much larger clone is a single base away; this may be a read error.

This chain joins TRBV2 and TRBJ2-1, with D hard to call. The sequence was collected from a male donor with early-stage non-small cell lung cancer. The starting material was PBMCs, obtained at surgery. For the CDR3, the DNA is TGTGCCAGCAGCCCTGACAATGAGCAGTTCTTC. Protein product: CASSPDNEQFF.